This T cell receptor (beta chain) was recovered during a study of molecular identifiers for immune sequencing clone quantification. The study's findings and limits: In naive cells, clones above 20 RNA copies held under 1% of molecules, whereas in effector cells they held over 97%.

It was from roughly 20,000 to 1,000,000 sorted cells, with 10%, 30% or 50% RNA, that naive CD8 libraries came. With listed TCR primers and previously described methods, bulk TCR libraries were prepared. MiXCR was run by TCRdb on the PCR reads, yielding one entry per CDR3 protein. The sample lists 50,000 to 65,000 distinct CDR3 sequences; under 30% were seen once. Note on this clonotype: As yet, its antigen is unknown. A clone one base away is much larger, so this may be a read error.

Germline assignment: CDR1 MNHEY and CDR2 SVGAGI. The CDR3 extends over 17 amino acids. Input material: naive CD8+ T cells from blood, with Jurkat cell RNA spiked in. Subset reported: FACS-sorted CD8+CD4-CCR7+CD45RA+ naive T cells. The receptor was derived from a human donor in good health. Some libraries in this study had Jurkat cell RNA spiked in. The chain joins TRBV6-5 to TRBJ2-2; D possibly corresponds to TRBD1 (6 bases). Here the CDR3 reads CASSNRDPAANTRELFF. The CDR3 DNA sequence: TGTGCCAGCAGTAACAGGGATCCAGCCGCGAACACCAGGGAGCTGTTTTTT.